A selection of T cell receptor beta chains follows, all from one sample in a study of identical twins. TCRdb re-analysed the 5' RACE reads in MiXCR, keeping a single row per CDR3 protein. The sample includes just under 550,000 distinct CDR3 sequences, 15% of them seen just once. These same records also appear under a second study, on yellow fever vaccine responses in identical twins.

Material for sequencing was CD4+ T cells sorted from blood. Receptors were obtained from a woman younger than 35 in good health. Both conserved end residues are part of each CDR3. The D gene is left open where the match is weak. The size entry is marked missing in some rows and otherwise reads once, few, many or a size class.

clone size: -
J gene: TRBJ2-1
D gene: -
V gene: TRBV6-7
CDR3 DNA: TGTGCCAGCAGTCATACTAGAATTGAGCAGTTCTTC
CDR3 protein: CASSHTRIEQFF

clone size: many
J gene: TRBJ2-1
D gene: -
V gene: TRBV12-3/TRBV12-4
CDR3 DNA: TGTGCCAGCAGGACAGGCTACAATGAGCAGTTCTTC
CDR3 protein: CASRTGYNEQFF

clone size: -
J gene: TRBJ2-1
D gene: TRBD2
V gene: TRBV10-3
CDR3 DNA: TGTGCCATCAGCGGGACTAGCGGAAACAATGAGCAGTTCTTC
CDR3 protein: CAISGTSGNNEQFF

clone size: -
J gene: TRBJ1-2
D gene: -
V gene: TRBV5-1
CDR3 DNA: TGCGCCAGCAGGGGCAGGGCTTACTACACCTTC
CDR3 protein: CASRGRAYYTF

clone size: many
J gene: TRBJ1-3
D gene: -
V gene: TRBV4-1
CDR3 DNA: TGCGCCAGCAGCCAGACCGGGGATATTCGGGGAAACACCATATATTTT
CDR3 protein: CASSQTGDIRGNTIYF

clone size: few
J gene: TRBJ2-3
D gene: TRBD2
V gene: TRBV20-1
CDR3 DNA: TGCAGTGCTAGGAGGGAAGCGGGAGTAGGGACAGATACGCAGTATTTT
CDR3 protein: CSARREAGVGTDTQYF

clone size: -
J gene: TRBJ2-7
D gene: TRBD2
V gene: TRBV20-1
CDR3 DNA: TGCAGTGCTACTCCGGGACTAGCCGAGAGAGCCTACGAGCAGTACTTC
CDR3 protein: CSATPGLAERAYEQYF

clone size: many
J gene: TRBJ2-1
D gene: TRBD2
V gene: TRBV12-3/TRBV12-4
CDR3 DNA: TGTGCCAGCAGTCCAATAAGCGGGAGCCAATACAATGAGCAGTTCTTC
CDR3 protein: CASSPISGSQYNEQFF

clone size: few
J gene: TRBJ2-1
D gene: -
V gene: TRBV7-2
CDR3 DNA: TGTGCCAGCAGCCTCGGGGGTCTGGCAGGGTACAATGAGCAGTTCTTC
CDR3 protein: CASSLGGLAGYNEQFF

clone size: -
J gene: TRBJ2-2
D gene: -
V gene: TRBV5-5
CDR3 DNA: TGTGCCAGCAGCTTCTCTCCCGTGGCCGGGGAGCTGTTTTTT
CDR3 protein: CASSFSPVAGELFF

clone size: -
J gene: TRBJ2-1
D gene: -
V gene: TRBV7-9
CDR3 DNA: TGTGCCAGCAGCTTAGAGGGGCTAGCTATCGATGAGCAGTTCTTC
CDR3 protein: CASSLEGLAIDEQFF

clone size: few
J gene: TRBJ1-2
D gene: -
V gene: TRBV2
CDR3 DNA: TGTGCCAGCACTGGCGGCACGGAAGGCGTCTATGGCTACACCTTC
CDR3 protein: CASTGGTEGVYGYTF

clone size: few
J gene: TRBJ2-2
D gene: -
V gene: TRBV9
CDR3 DNA: TGTGCCAGCACCCGAGAATTGGGGAGCCCCGGGGAGCTGTTTTTT
CDR3 protein: CASTRELGSPGELFF

clone size: few
J gene: TRBJ2-7
D gene: TRBD1
V gene: TRBV12-3/TRBV12-4
CDR3 DNA: TGTGCCAGCAGTTTCGCGGGACAGGGCTTCGAGCAGTACTTC
CDR3 protein: CASSFAGQGFEQYF

clone size: -
J gene: TRBJ2-7
D gene: -
V gene: TRBV14
CDR3 DNA: TGTGCCAGCAGCCAATACCAGAGCTCCTACGAGCAGTACTTC
CDR3 protein: CASSQYQSSYEQYF

clone size: once
J gene: TRBJ2-3
D gene: TRBD2
V gene: TRBV6-2/TRBV6-3
CDR3 DNA: TGTGCCGTAACCCAGGCGGGGGGTGCAGATACGCAGTATTTT
CDR3 protein: CAVTQAGGADTQYF

clone size: few
J gene: TRBJ2-5
D gene: TRBD2
V gene: TRBV2
CDR3 DNA: TGTGCCAGCAATCAGGAGCGGGGGAGGCAAGAGACCCAGTACTTC
CDR3 protein: CASNQERGRQETQYF

clone size: -
J gene: TRBJ2-1
D gene: TRBD2
V gene: TRBV2
CDR3 DNA: TGTGCCAGCGGAAGGACTAGCGGGAGTCGGAATGAGCAGTTCTTC
CDR3 protein: CASGRTSGSRNEQFF

clone size: few
J gene: TRBJ1-5
D gene: TRBD1
V gene: TRBV10-2
CDR3 DNA: TGCGCCAGCTCACAGGGGGTCCAGCCCCAGCATTTT
CDR3 protein: CASSQGVQPQHF

clone size: few
J gene: TRBJ2-7
D gene: -
V gene: TRBV27
CDR3 DNA: TGTGCCAGCAGTTTAGGGTCTAAGACGAAATACGAGCAGTACTTC
CDR3 protein: CASSLGSKTKYEQYF

clone size: few
J gene: TRBJ2-1
D gene: TRBD1
V gene: TRBV20-1
CDR3 DNA: TGCAGTGCTAGAGATGGGGCAGGGGGCGCGGATGAGCAGTTCTTC
CDR3 protein: CSARDGAGGADEQFF

clone size: many
J gene: TRBJ1-5
D gene: -
V gene: TRBV12-3/TRBV12-4
CDR3 DNA: TGTGCCAGCAGTTGGGGCCAGCATCAGCCCCAGCATTTT
CDR3 protein: CASSWGQHQPQHF

clone size: -
J gene: TRBJ2-1
D gene: TRBD1
V gene: TRBV6-1
CDR3 DNA: TGTGCCAGCAGTCGGGGGACAGGCCTCAATGAGCAGTTCTTC
CDR3 protein: CASSRGTGLNEQFF

clone size: few
J gene: TRBJ2-7
D gene: -
V gene: TRBV3-1
CDR3 DNA: TGTGCCAGCAGCCTGGGGGGAGTGGGCGAGCAGTACTTC
CDR3 protein: CASSLGGVGEQYF

clone size: few
J gene: TRBJ1-5
D gene: -
V gene: TRBV20-1
CDR3 DNA: TGCAGTGCTAGAGCGAACAATCAGCCCCAGCATTTT
CDR3 protein: CSARANNQPQHF

clone size: few
J gene: TRBJ2-4
D gene: -
V gene: TRBV6-1
CDR3 DNA: TGTGCCAGCAGTACAGACAGATTGGCCAAAAACATTCAGTACTTC
CDR3 protein: CASSTDRLAKNIQYF

clone size: -
J gene: TRBJ2-7
D gene: -
V gene: TRBV21-1
CDR3 DNA: TGTACCAGCAGCAAAGCCGAGGATGTAGCGGGAGTTTCTGCCTTCGACTCCTACGAGCAGTACTTC
CDR3 protein: CTSSKAEDVAGVSAFDSYEQYF

clone size: few
J gene: TRBJ2-5
D gene: -
V gene: TRBV7-9
CDR3 DNA: TGTGCCAGCAGCTTAGTTGCCAGCCAAGAGACCCAGTACTTC
CDR3 protein: CASSLVASQETQYF

clone size: -
J gene: TRBJ1-1
D gene: -
V gene: TRBV20-1
CDR3 DNA: TGCAGTGCTAGAGATAGGAGGGGGGGGACTGAAGCTTTCTTT
CDR3 protein: CSARDRRGGTEAFF

clone size: -
J gene: TRBJ2-3
D gene: -
V gene: TRBV5-5
CDR3 DNA: TGTGCCAGCAGCTTGGTAACCGGCACTAGCACAGATACGCAGTATTTT
CDR3 protein: CASSLVTGTSTDTQYF

clone size: few
J gene: TRBJ1-1
D gene: TRBD1
V gene: TRBV12-3/TRBV12-4
CDR3 DNA: TGTGCCAGCATCCCGGGACAGGGACGGCACACTGAAGCTTTCTTT
CDR3 protein: CASIPGQGRHTEAFF

clone size: -
J gene: TRBJ2-1
D gene: TRBD2
V gene: TRBV5-5
CDR3 DNA: TGTGCCAGCAGCTTGTTTAGGACTAGCGGGAACAATGAGCAGTTCTTC
CDR3 protein: CASSLFRTSGNNEQFF

clone size: few
J gene: TRBJ2-4
D gene: TRBD2
V gene: TRBV6-1
CDR3 DNA: TGTGCCAGCAGTGCAGGGACTAGCGGGAGATCCAAAAACATTCAGTACTTC
CDR3 protein: CASSAGTSGRSKNIQYF

clone size: few
J gene: TRBJ2-5
D gene: TRBD1
V gene: TRBV28
CDR3 DNA: TGTGCCAGCAGTTCCTCCGGGACAGGGATGGAGACCCAGTACTTC
CDR3 protein: CASSSSGTGMETQYF

clone size: few
J gene: TRBJ2-3
D gene: -
V gene: TRBV20-1
CDR3 DNA: TGCAGTTCAGCCCCTGGGGATACGCAGTATTTT
CDR3 protein: CSSAPGDTQYF

clone size: -
J gene: TRBJ2-1
D gene: -
V gene: TRBV10-3
CDR3 DNA: TGTGCCATCAGTGAGTCTGGGGGAAACAATGAGCAGTTCTTC
CDR3 protein: CAISESGGNNEQFF

clone size: few
J gene: TRBJ2-5
D gene: -
V gene: TRBV18
CDR3 DNA: TGTGCCAGCTCACCAGGGAGTGCTGGGGCCCAAGAGACCCAGTACTTC
CDR3 protein: CASSPGSAGAQETQYF

clone size: few
J gene: TRBJ2-5
D gene: TRBD1
V gene: TRBV11-3
CDR3 DNA: TGTGCCAGCAGCTTAGTATTCCGGGACAGGGTCCCCGTACGGGGGGTGCAAGAGACCCAGTACTTC
CDR3 protein: CASSLVFRDRVPVRGVQETQYF

clone size: -
J gene: TRBJ1-1
D gene: TRBD1
V gene: TRBV7-9
CDR3 DNA: TGTGCCAGCAGCTTGGCAGGGGGTAAGAGCACTGAAGCTTTCTTT
CDR3 protein: CASSLAGGKSTEAFF

clone size: -
J gene: TRBJ2-2
D gene: TRBD2
V gene: TRBV2
CDR3 DNA: TGTGCCAGCGACGCTAGCGGGAGGGCCGGGACCGGGGAGCTGTTTTTT
CDR3 protein: CASDASGRAGTGELFF

clone size: -
J gene: TRBJ2-2
D gene: -
V gene: TRBV20-1
CDR3 DNA: TGCAGTGCTTGGCTAGGACAGCTCGGGGAGCTGTTTTTT
CDR3 protein: CSAWLGQLGELFF